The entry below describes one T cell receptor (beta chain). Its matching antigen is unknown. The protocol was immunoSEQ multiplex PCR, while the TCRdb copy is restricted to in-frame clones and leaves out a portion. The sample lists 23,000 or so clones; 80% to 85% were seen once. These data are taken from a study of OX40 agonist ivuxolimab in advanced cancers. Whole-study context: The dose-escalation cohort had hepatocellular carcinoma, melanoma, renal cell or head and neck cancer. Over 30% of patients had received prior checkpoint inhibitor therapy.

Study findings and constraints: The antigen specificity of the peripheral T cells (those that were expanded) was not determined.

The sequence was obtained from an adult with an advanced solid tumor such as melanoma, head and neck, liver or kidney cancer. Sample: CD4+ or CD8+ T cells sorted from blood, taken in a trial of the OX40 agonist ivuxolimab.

Here the CDR3 reads CASSPLTLGLAGTDTQYF. The CDR3, as DNA: TGTGCCAGCAGCCCACTCACCCTGGGACTAGCGGGCACAGATACGCAGTATTTT. V gene TRBV4-2 combines with J gene TRBJ2-3; 11 nucleotides align to TRBD2. Germline V lookup: CDR1 LGHNA, CDR2 YNFKEQ. This CDR3 has 18 amino acids. The V gene end was trimmed by 4 bases and the J gene end by 1 base; junction bases not matched to a gene: 10.